This T cell receptor beta chain was profiled in a study of molecular identifiers for immune sequencing clone quantification listed by TCRdb under 2018. Looking at the study overall: For a replicate experiment, RNA from around 20,000 or 100,000 naive CD8 T cells was divided into five aliquots, of which four were sequenced. The study was a methods study using CD8 T cells to benchmark molecular-identifier clustering-based TCR repertoire sequencing (MIDCIRS) and TCR RNA copy counting. Broader findings and caveats from the paper: When barcode sub-clustering was omitted, TCR diversity was inflated by chimeric consensus sequences, with chimeras reaching as high as 47%. In CMV-specific effector cells, clones with more than 20 RNA copies accounted for over 99% of molecules, whereas in naive cells such clones accounted for under 1%. Modeling indicated around 3 TCR RNA copies recovered per cell, compared with around 10 by digital PCR, which implies a capture efficiency of 25% to 35%. The naive libraries included spiked-in Jurkat TCR RNA (roughly 9 copies' worth), and this RNA is not part of the donor repertoire. Even against a background of about a million naive CD8 T cells, spiked-in Jurkat TCR RNA amounting to a single cell's worth was reported to be detectable. Highly expanded clone sizes could be underestimated if identical TCR molecules share a barcode.

Libraries of naive CD8 T cells were generated from about 21,000 to 970,000 sorted cells, with 10%, 30% or 50% of the purified RNA used. Naive CD8 T cells were FACS-sorted as CD8+CD4-CCR7+CD45RA+ on a BD FACSAria II into RLT Plus buffer. Approximately nine TCR copies' worth of Jurkat RNA were spiked into roughly 18,000-1,000,000 naive CD8 T cell samples to test detection sensitivity. CD8 T cells were enriched using RosetteSep CD8+ T Cell Enrichment Cocktail and Ficoll-Paque, and the enriched cells then underwent ACK red cell lysis. The method behind the library was PCR. The run used a NextSeq 500. Preparation of bulk TCR libraries followed a previously described approach, with the TCR primers listed in Table S5. The Qiagen AllPrep DNA/RNA kit was used to purify total RNA. Before analysis, reads from multiple sequencing runs of the same library were pooled. Per the original workflow: Only reads with exact TCR constant sequence were kept, trimmed to 150 nt, and grouped by their 12-nt molecular barcodes. Reads within each barcode group were sub-clustered using a 15% Levenshtein threshold, and quality-weighted consensus sequences were constructed for each RNA molecule. Non-functional sequences were filtered out, along with any lower-count sequence sitting one edit away from another sequence. Barcode sub-clusters with fewer than 20% of the maximum read count were removed, based on fitting two negative binomial distributions. The public reads were reanalyzed by TCRdb: fastp trimming at Q25, MiXCR alignment, in-frame beta chains only. Every entry covers one CDR3 protein and lists the most common genes and DNA from its rows. TCRdb, not the authors, supplied the V and J calls. The sample table lists roughly 97,000 distinct CDR3 sequences, 20% to 30% of them with a count of one. The ten largest clones add up to roughly 1% of the sample.

Trimming takes 3 bases from V and 4 bases from J, and the germline ends sit 10 bases apart. Reading the germline V gene (reference sequence) gives CDR1 LNHDA and CDR2 SQIVND. The CDR3, from cysteine to phenylalanine, totals 13 residues. Only the CDR3 part of the read is kept: 39 bases, read in frame from the first base. In this sample, this clonotype turned up many times. Which antigen it targets is not known. Qualities for individual bases were not recorded, and no much larger clone is one base off. Material for sequencing was naive CD8+ T cells from blood, with Jurkat cell RNA spiked in. The label giving this sample's cell subset or site can be read as: FACS-sorted CD8+CD4-CCR7+CD45RA+ naive T cells. This chain is built from TRBV19 and TRBJ2-7, with the D gene call left open. The TCR was taken from a human donor in good health. Some libraries in this study had Jurkat cell RNA spiked in. The CDR3 amino acid sequence is: CASSISSAYEQYF. The DNA sequence is as follows: TGTGCCAGTAGTATCTCATCGGCGTACGAGCAGTACTTC.